This T cell receptor beta chain was obtained from a study of CD8 T cells in ankylosing spondylitis. This clonotype was seen more than once but under ten times. Its cognate antigen is unknown. TCRdb re-called the 5' RACE reads through MiXCR, storing one row per CDR3 protein. The sample carries 700,000 to 850,000 distinct CDR3 sequences, about an eighth recorded once. There are 20 residues in the CDR3. The ends lost 9 bases at V and 0 bases at J; junction bases unmatched: 22. Germline V lookup: CDR1 MNHEY, CDR2 SMNVEV (reference sequence). Points from the study as a whole: Blood from ankylosing spondylitis patients appeared to carry a characteristic roughly 8-variant TCR beta motif.

This TCR came from a male donor with ankylosing spondylitis. Sequences were obtained from blood, either unsorted or a sorted T cell fraction (not recorded which). The chain combines TRBV27 with TRBJ1-1; 10 positions agree with TRBD1. This chain's CDR3 is CASRDIRDRGSRTVNTEAFF. The CDR3 DNA sequence: TGTGCCAGTAGAGACATCCGGGACAGGGGTTCCCGTACCGTGAACACTGAAGCTTTCTTT.